This T cell receptor beta chain is from a study of response to subunit inactivated influenza vaccine. This clonotype came up many times. Its antigen is not identified. TCRdb redid the calling of the RT-PCR reads with MiXCR, one entry per CDR3 protein. The sample shows fewer than 550,000 distinct CDR3 sequences, roughly 23% of them seen only once. The ends were cut back, 3 bases at V and 5 bases at J, with 17 bases in the middle. Germline CDR1 is SGHRS and CDR2 is YFSETQ. CDR3 length: 16 residues. Points from the study as a whole: It was suggested by the authors that few new T cells are recruited by each seasonal influenza vaccination.

The source of this sequence is a man aged 45-65 years who received an inactivated influenza vaccine. This specimen consisted of CD4+ T cells sorted from PBMCs, obtained roughly 5 days after vaccination. V is TRBV5-1 and J is TRBJ2-2, with D possibly TRBD1 on 6 matching bases. This chain's CDR3 is CASSSSPGQGTGELFF. The CDR3 DNA sequence: TGCGCCAGCAGCTCATCCCCGGGCCAGGGGACCGGGGAGCTGTTTTTT.